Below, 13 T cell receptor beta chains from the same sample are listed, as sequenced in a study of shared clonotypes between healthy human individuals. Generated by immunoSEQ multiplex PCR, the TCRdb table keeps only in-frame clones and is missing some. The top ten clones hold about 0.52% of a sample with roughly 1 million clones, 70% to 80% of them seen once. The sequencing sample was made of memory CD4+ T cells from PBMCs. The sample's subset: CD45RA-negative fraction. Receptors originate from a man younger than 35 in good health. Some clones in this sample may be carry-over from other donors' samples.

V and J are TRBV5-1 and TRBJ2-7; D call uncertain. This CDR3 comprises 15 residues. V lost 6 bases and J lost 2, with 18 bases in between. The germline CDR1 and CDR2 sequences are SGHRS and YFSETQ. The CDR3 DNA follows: TGCGCCAGCACCACGGGTGGGTCCGGGCCCTACGAGCAGTACTTC. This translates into CASTTGGSGPYEQYF.

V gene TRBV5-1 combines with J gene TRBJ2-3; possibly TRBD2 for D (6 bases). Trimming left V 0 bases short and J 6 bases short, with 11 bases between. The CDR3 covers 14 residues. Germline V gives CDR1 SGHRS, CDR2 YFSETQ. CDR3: CASSLGLVVDTQYF. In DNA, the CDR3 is TGCGCCAGCAGCTTGGGACTAGTGGTTGATACGCAGTATTTT.

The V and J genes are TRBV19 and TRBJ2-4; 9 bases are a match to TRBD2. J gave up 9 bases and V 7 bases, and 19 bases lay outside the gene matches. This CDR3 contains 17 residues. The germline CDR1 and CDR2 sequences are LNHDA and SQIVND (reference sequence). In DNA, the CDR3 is TGTGCCAGTACTCCCCCCGGGCGGGAGGGCTATTGGGGCATTCAGTACTTC. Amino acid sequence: CASTPPGREGYWGIQYF. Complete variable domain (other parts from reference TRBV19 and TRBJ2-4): DGGITQSPKYLFRKEGQNVTLSCEQNLNHDAMYWYRQDPGQGLRLIYYSQIVNDFQKGDIAEGYSVSREKKESFPLTVTSAQKNPTAFYLCASTPPGREGYWGIQYFGAGTRLSVL.

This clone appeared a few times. CDR3 sequence: CASSSGSTTDTQYF. CDR3 in DNA: TGTGCCAGCAGCTCGGGATCTACCACAGATACGCAGTATTTT. V usage is TRBV7-3 and J usage is TRBJ2-3; D perhaps matches TRBD2 (5 bases). The V gene's germline CDR1 is SGHTA and CDR2 FQGTGA. V was pared by 4 bases and J by 2 bases, with 10 bases between. The CDR3 has 14 amino acids.

CDR3: CASSYRTGVGSGANVLTF. CDR3 coding DNA: TGTGCCAGCAGTTATCGGACGGGGGTGGGGTCTGGGGCCAACGTCCTGACTTTC. The chain links TRBV28 to TRBJ2-6; D might be TRBD2 (6 bases). Germline-derived CDR1 and CDR2 are MDHEN and SYDVKM. The V and J ends lost 4 bases and 1 base respectively, with 17 bases between them. This CDR3 contains 18 residues.

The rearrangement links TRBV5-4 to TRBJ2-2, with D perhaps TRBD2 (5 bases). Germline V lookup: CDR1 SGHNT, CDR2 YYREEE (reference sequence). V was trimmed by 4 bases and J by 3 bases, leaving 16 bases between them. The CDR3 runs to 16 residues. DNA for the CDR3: TGTGCCAGCAGCCCACAAACTAGGTTCGACACCGGGGAGCTGTTTTTT. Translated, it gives CASSPQTRFDTGELFF. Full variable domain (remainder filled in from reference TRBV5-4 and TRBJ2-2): ETGVTQSPTHLIKTRGQQVTLRCSSQSGHNTVSWYQQALGQGPQFIFQYYREEENGRGNFPPRFSGLQFPNYSSELNVNALELDDSALYLCASSPQTRFDTGELFFGEGSRLTVL.

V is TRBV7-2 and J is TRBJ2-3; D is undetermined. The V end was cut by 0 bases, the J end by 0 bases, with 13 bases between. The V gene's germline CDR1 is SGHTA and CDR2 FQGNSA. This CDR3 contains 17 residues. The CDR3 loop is CASSLAVHSPSTDTQYF. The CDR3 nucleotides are TGTGCCAGCAGCTTAGCGGTCCACTCCCCTAGCACAGATACGCAGTATTTT.

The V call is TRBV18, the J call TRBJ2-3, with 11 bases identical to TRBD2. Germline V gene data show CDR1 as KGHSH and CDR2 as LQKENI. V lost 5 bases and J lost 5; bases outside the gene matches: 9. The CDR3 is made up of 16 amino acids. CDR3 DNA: TGTGCCAGCTCATCAGCTAGCGGGAGGAGGGAAGATACGCAGTATTTT. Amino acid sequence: CASSSASGRREDTQYF. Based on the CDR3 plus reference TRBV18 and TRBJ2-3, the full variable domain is NAGVMQNPRHLVRRRGQEARLRCSPMKGHSHVYWYRQLPEEGLKFMVYLQKENIIDESGMPKERFSAEFPKEGPSILRIQQVVRGDSAAYFCASSSASGRREDTQYFGPGTRLTVL.

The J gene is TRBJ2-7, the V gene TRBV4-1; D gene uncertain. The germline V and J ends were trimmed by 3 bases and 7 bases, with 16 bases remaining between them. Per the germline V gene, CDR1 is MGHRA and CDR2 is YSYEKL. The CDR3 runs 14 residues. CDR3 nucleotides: TGCGCCAGCAGCCAGCCTCCCCGTTCGAGGGAGCAGTACTTC. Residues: CASSQPPRSREQYF.

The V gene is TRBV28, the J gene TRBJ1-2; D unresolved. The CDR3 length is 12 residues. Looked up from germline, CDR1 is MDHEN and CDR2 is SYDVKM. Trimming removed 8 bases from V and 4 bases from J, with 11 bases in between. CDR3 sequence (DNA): TGTGCCAGCGGGGAGTCGCTCTATGGCTACACCTTC. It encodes CASGESLYGYTF.

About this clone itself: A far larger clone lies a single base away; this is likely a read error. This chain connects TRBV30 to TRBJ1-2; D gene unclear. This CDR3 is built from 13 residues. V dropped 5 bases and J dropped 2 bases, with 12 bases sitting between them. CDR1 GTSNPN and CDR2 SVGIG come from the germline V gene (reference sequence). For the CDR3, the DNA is TGTGCCTGGGGCCCAGCATCAAACTATGGCTACACCTTC. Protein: CAWGPASNYGYTF.

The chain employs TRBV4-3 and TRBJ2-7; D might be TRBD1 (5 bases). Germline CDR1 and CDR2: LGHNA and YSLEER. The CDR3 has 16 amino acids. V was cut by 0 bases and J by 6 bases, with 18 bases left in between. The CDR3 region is CASSQEQGIPPGEQYF. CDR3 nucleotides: TGCGCCAGCAGCCAAGAGCAGGGTATACCTCCTGGCGAGCAGTACTTC.

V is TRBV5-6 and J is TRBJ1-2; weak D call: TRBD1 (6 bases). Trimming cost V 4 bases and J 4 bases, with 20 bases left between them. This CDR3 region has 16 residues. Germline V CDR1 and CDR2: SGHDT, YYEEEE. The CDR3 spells CASSQRTTGWGYGYTF. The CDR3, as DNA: TGTGCCAGCAGCCAACGAACGACAGGTTGGGGCTATGGCTACACCTTC.